Below are 16 T cell receptor beta chains sequenced from a single sample in a study of blood T cell repertoires in COVID-19. Sequencing was performed with immunoSEQ multiplex PCR; in TCRdb, only in-frame clones are kept and a portion is missing. Of roughly 86,000 clones in the sample, about 80% are singletons; the top ten hold more than 2%. The material sequenced was peripheral blood. All receptors come from a woman aged 70-85 years with acute or convalescent COVID-19.

The chain has TRBV5-1 and TRBJ1-1; 9 bases fit TRBD1. Germline V gives CDR1 SGHRS, CDR2 YFSETQ. CDR3 length: 18 residues. Losses at the gene ends were 1 base for V and 11 bases for J; bases not matched to a gene: 21. CDR3: CASSLTSHVQDRGMLAFF. In DNA form, the CDR3 reads TGCGCCAGCAGCTTGACTTCACATGTCCAGGACAGGGGTATGTTGGCTTTCTTT.

V and J are TRBV5-1 and TRBJ2-3; possibly TRBD2 for D (7 bases). The CDR3 has 17 residues. V shed 4 bases and J shed 6 bases, with 24 bases lying between them. Germline V lookup: CDR1 SGHRS, CDR2 YFSETQ. The CDR3 protein is CASSDDATGGRWDTQYF. The CDR3 region has the DNA TGCGCCAGCAGCGACGACGCGACGGGGGGCCGGTGGGATACGCAGTATTTT.

The chain combines TRBV2 with TRBJ1-5, with a possible D match to TRBD1 (6 bases). Per the germline V gene, CDR1 is SNHLY and CDR2 is FYNNEI. V shed 7 bases and J shed 0 bases, with 13 bases lying between them. The CDR3 covers 15 residues. The CDR3 region has the DNA TGTGCCAGCAATGCACAGGGTAATAGCAATCAGCCCCAGCATTTT. As protein: CASNAQGNSNQPQHF.

The V call is TRBV12-3 or TRBV12-4, the J call TRBJ2-7; D remains ambiguous. The CDR3 has 13 residues. V shed 6 bases and J shed 3 bases, with 12 bases lying between them. As DNA, the CDR3 is TGTGCCAGCAGCGACGACGGAGTCTACGAGCAGTACTTC. This codes for CASSDDGVYEQYF.

The chain recombines TRBV3-1 (or the pseudogene TRBV3-2) with TRBJ2-3; D not certain. Germline CDR1 LGHDT, CDR2 YNNKEL (reference sequence). CDR3 length equals 15 residues. V lost 0 bases to trimming and J lost 0 bases, with 7 bases between them. This chain's CDR3 is CASSQDRSSTDTQYF. CDR3 DNA sequence: TGTGCCAGCAGCCAAGATCGTTCTAGCACAGATACGCAGTATTTT.

The rearrangement uses TRBV4-1 and TRBJ2-1, with TRBD2 as a possible D gene (5 bases). V gave up 6 bases and J gave up 7 bases, with 16 bases separating them. Germline V gene data show CDR1 as MGHRA and CDR2 as YSYEKL. The CDR3 contains 14 residues. CDR3 sequence reads: CASRRDGGRNEQFF. The DNA for the CDR3 is TGCGCCAGCAGGAGAGACGGCGGGCGAAATGAGCAGTTCTTC.

This rearrangement joins TRBV6-5 to TRBJ1-2, with D possibly matching TRBD1 (5 bases). Germline V gene sequence: CDR1 MNHEY, CDR2 SVGAGI. The CDR3 has 15 residues. V lost 1 base and J lost 3, with 12 bases in between. The CDR3 here is CASSYLGVGDYGYTF. The CDR3, as DNA: TGTGCCAGCAGTTACTTAGGGGTAGGAGACTATGGCTACACCTTC.

The genes are TRBV9 and TRBJ1-4, with TRBD1 as a possible D gene (6 bases). V was pared by 7 bases and J by 3 bases, with 10 bases between. The CDR3 is made up of 13 amino acids. Germline-derived CDR1 and CDR2 are SGDLS and YYNGEE. CDR3 bases: TGTGCCAGCTCCCGGACAGCTAATGAAAAACTGTTTTTT. It encodes CASSRTANEKLFF.

The J gene is TRBJ1-2, the V gene TRBV3-1 (or the pseudogene TRBV3-2); no firm D call. The V gene's germline CDR1 is LGHDT and CDR2 YNNKEL (reference sequence). The CDR3 is made up of 12 amino acids. The V end was cut by 0 bases, the J end by 8 bases, with 7 bases between. CDR3 DNA sequence: TGTGCCAGCAGCCAAGAGCGGCGGGGCTACACCTTC. Its protein is CASSQERRGYTF.

This chain uses TRBV6-5 with TRBJ2-2, with a possible D match to TRBD2 (7 bases). Trimming left V 6 bases short and J 6 bases short, with 11 bases between. This CDR3 has 13 residues. The germline CDR1 and CDR2 sequences are MNHEY and SVGAGI. The CDR3 protein is CASSRGAAGELFF. DNA of the CDR3: TGTGCCAGCAGCCGGGGGGCGGCCGGGGAGCTGTTTTTT.

This chain uses TRBV7-3 with TRBJ1-1, with 7 bases aligning to TRBD1. CDR1 SGHTA and CDR2 FQGTGA come from the germline V gene. V shed 5 bases and J 5 bases; nucleotides not matched to a gene: 5. There are 13 residues in the CDR3. CDR3 amino acids: CASSGTEGTEAFF. The CDR3 nucleotides read TGTGCCAGCAGCGGGACAGAAGGGACTGAAGCTTTCTTT.

This clone was seen more than once but under ten times. V is TRBV5-1 and J is TRBJ2-3; 9 bases match TRBD1. Germline V gene lookup returns CDR1 SGHRS and CDR2 YFSETQ. The CDR3 spans 15 residues. V lost 5 bases, J lost 4 bases, and 8 bases stayed unmatched. CDR3 loop: CASSPGTGNSDTQYF. In nucleotides, the CDR3 is TGCGCCAGCAGTCCCGGGACAGGGAATTCAGATACGCAGTATTTT.

The chain uses TRBV2 and TRBJ1-1; D ambiguous. V lost 4 bases and J 1 base, leaving 10 bases between the germline ends. This CDR3 spans 14 amino acids. Germline V gives CDR1 SNHLY, CDR2 FYNNEI. The CDR3 region is CASSGAGGNTEAFF. CDR3 in DNA: TGTGCCAGCAGTGGGGCAGGAGGGAACACTGAAGCTTTCTTT.

This chain joins TRBV12-3 or TRBV12-4 and TRBJ1-1, with TRBD1 identical over 8 bases. Trimming at V came to 5 bases and at J to 6 bases, leaving 2 bases not matched to a gene. This CDR3 comprises 12 residues. The CDR3, as DNA: TGTGCCAGCAGTCCCAGGGGGCCTGAAGCTTTCTTT. Translated, it gives CASSPRGPEAFF.

The V call is TRBV10-2, the J call TRBJ2-1, with 8 bases fitting TRBD2. Losses at the gene ends were 8 bases for V and 5 bases for J; bases not matched to a gene: 5. CDR3 size: 13 residues. Germline CDR1 is WSHSY and CDR2 is SAAADI. This CDR3 reads CASENGGDNEQFF. DNA for the CDR3: TGCGCCAGCGAGAACGGGGGGGACAATGAGCAGTTCTTC.

This chain connects TRBV30 to TRBJ1-5; possible D gene TRBD1, 5 bases. The CDR3 loop spans 12 amino acids. CDR1 and CDR2 from the germline V gene are GTSNPN and SVGIG (reference sequence). V lost 3 bases to trimming and J lost 2 bases, with 5 bases between them. The CDR3 DNA reads as TGTGCCTGGAGGACAGGCAATCAGCCCCAGCATTTT. This translates into CAWRTGNQPQHF. The full variable domain, in which reference TRBV30 and TRBJ1-5 provide the parts outside the CDR3, is SQTIHQWPATLVQPVGSPLSLECTVEGTSNPNLYWYRQAAGRGLQLLFYSVGIGQISSEVPQNLSASRPQDRQFILSSKKLLLSDSGFYLCAWRTGNQPQHFGDGTRLSIL.